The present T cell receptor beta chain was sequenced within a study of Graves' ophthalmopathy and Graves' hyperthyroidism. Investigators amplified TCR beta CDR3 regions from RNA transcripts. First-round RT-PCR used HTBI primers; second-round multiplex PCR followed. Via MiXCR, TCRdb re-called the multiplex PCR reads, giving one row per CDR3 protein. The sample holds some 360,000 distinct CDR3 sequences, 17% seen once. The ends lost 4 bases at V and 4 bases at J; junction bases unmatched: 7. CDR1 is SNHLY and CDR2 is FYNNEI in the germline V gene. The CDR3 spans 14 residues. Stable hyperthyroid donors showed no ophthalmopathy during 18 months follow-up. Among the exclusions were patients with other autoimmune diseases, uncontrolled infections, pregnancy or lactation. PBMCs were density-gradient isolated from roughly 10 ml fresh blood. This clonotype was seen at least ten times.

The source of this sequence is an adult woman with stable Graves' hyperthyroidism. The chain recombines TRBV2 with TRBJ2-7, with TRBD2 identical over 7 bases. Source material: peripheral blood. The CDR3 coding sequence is TGTGCCAGCAGTGGGGAACGGGAGGTGTACGAGCAGTACTTC. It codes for CASSGEREVYEQYF.